The rows below give T cell receptor beta chains drawn from one sample of a study of identical twins. MiXCR, run by TCRdb on the 5' RACE reads, gives a single entry per CDR3 protein. Seen here are 450,000 or so distinct CDR3 sequences, about 13% observed once, and the top ten hold approximately 0.98%. Another study also made use of these data, one on yellow fever vaccine responses in identical twins.

Sequencing was done on a sample of CD4+ T cells sorted from blood. The receptors come from a woman younger than 35 in good health. The CDR3 runs from the conserved cysteine through the conserved F or W. D genes are given only for firm matches. The size entry is marked missing in some rows and otherwise reads once, few, many or a size class.

>NA|NA|TRBJ2-1|TRBV28
CASSFGVRGSYNEQFF
TGTGCCAGCAGTTTTGGAGTAAGAGGCTCCTACAATGAGCAGTTCTTC
>few|TRBD1|TRBJ1-2|TRBV12-3/TRBV12-4
CASSRQGKGYGYTF
TGTGCCAGCAGTAGACAGGGAAAGGGCTATGGCTACACCTTC
>NA|NA|TRBJ1-1|TRBV20-1
CSASRGRTEAFF
TGCAGTGCTAGTAGAGGACGTACTGAAGCTTTCTTT
>few|NA|TRBJ2-3|TRBV4-1
CASSQDGQPGTPSTDTQYF
TGCGCCAGCAGCCAAGATGGGCAACCTGGGACACCCAGCACAGATACGCAGTATTTT
>NA|TRBD2|TRBJ2-1|TRBV28
CASPPAGGPYNEQFF
TGTGCGAGCCCACCAGCGGGAGGTCCCTACAATGAGCAGTTCTTC
>few|NA|TRBJ2-1|TRBV10-1
CASSESRLGNNEQFF
TGCGCCAGCAGTGAGTCGAGGCTGGGAAACAATGAGCAGTTCTTC
>few|NA|TRBJ1-5|TRBV4-2
CASSPSVGSNQPQHF
TGTGCCAGCAGCCCCAGTGTAGGAAGCAATCAGCCCCAGCATTTT
>NA|NA|TRBJ2-7|TRBV20-1
CSAPPPVNLYEQYF
TGCAGTGCTCCGCCCCCAGTAAACCTCTACGAGCAGTACTTC
>NA|TRBD1|TRBJ2-5|TRBV28
CASSSRRTGRETQYF
TGTGCCAGCAGTAGTCGCCGGACAGGGAGGGAGACCCAGTACTTC
>NA|TRBD1|TRBJ1-5|TRBV19
CASRTGGNQPQHF
TGTGCCAGTAGGACAGGGGGCAATCAGCCCCAGCATTTT
>few|NA|TRBJ2-7|TRBV7-9
CASSFRPQGPTTYEQYF
TGTGCCAGCAGCTTTCGCCCACAGGGCCCTACGACCTACGAGCAGTACTTC
>few|NA|TRBJ1-1|TRBV5-1
CASRRTPNTEAFF
TGCGCCAGCAGACGGACCCCAAACACTGAAGCTTTCTTT
>NA|TRBD2|TRBJ2-3|TRBV7-2
CASSLAWRGGRRDTQYF
TGTGCCAGCAGCTTAGCTTGGCGGGGGGGCCGCAGGGATACGCAGTATTTT
>NA|NA|TRBJ2-4|TRBV28
CASSQKGQNRKNIQYF
TGTGCCAGCAGTCAAAAGGGCCAAAACCGCAAAAACATTCAGTACTTC
>NA|NA|TRBJ2-4|TRBV7-2
CASSYDAGSDIQYF
TGTGCCAGCAGCTACGACGCAGGGTCGGACATTCAGTACTTC
>once|NA|TRBJ1-1|TRBV27
CASSLADSRMNTEAFF
TGTGCCAGCAGTTTGGCGGACAGTCGGATGAACACTGAAGCTTTCTTT
>few|TRBD2|TRBJ2-1|TRBV4-2
CASSQSGLAGGGFSNEQFF
TGTGCCAGCAGCCAATCCGGACTAGCGGGAGGGGGTTTTTCGAATGAGCAGTTCTTC
>NA|TRBD1|TRBJ2-1|TRBV29-1
CSVGEQGVDNEQFF
TGCAGCGTCGGGGAACAGGGGGTAGACAATGAGCAGTTCTTC
>few|NA|TRBJ1-5|TRBV5-1
CARENQPQHF
TGCGCCAGGGAAAATCAGCCCCAGCATTTT
>NA|TRBD1|TRBJ2-3|TRBV5-1
CASSEGQGLNTQYF
TGCGCCAGCAGCGAAGGACAGGGGCTAAATACGCAGTATTTT
>few|TRBD2|TRBJ2-7|TRBV6-1
CASSLTALAGSYEQYF
TGTGCCAGCAGTCTGACAGCACTAGCGGGCTCCTACGAGCAGTACTTC
>NA|NA|TRBJ2-5|TRBV2
CASMTQTYQETQYF
TGTGCCAGCATGACACAGACCTACCAAGAGACCCAGTACTTC
>NA|TRBD1|TRBJ2-7|TRBV10-3
CAISRRRGDRTTYEQYF
TGTGCCATCAGTCGACGAAGGGGGGACAGGACTACCTACGAGCAGTACTTC
>NA|NA|TRBJ2-4|TRBV2
CASSEREEYIQYF
TGTGCCAGCAGTGAAAGGGAGGAGTACATTCAGTACTTC
>NA|TRBD2|TRBJ2-3|TRBV5-6
CASSLELGTSTTDTQYF
TGTGCCAGCAGCTTGGAATTGGGGACTAGTACAACAGATACGCAGTATTTT
>many|TRBD2|TRBJ2-1|TRBV6-2/TRBV6-3
CASSYLAGSYEQFF
TGTGCCAGCAGTTACCTAGCGGGAAGCTATGAGCAGTTCTTC
>few|TRBD2|TRBJ2-1|TRBV2
CASSEGGRGHNEQFF
TGTGCCAGCAGTGAGGGCGGGAGAGGTCACAATGAGCAGTTCTTC
>NA|NA|TRBJ2-1|TRBV6-1
CASTPLQRFEQFF
TGTGCCAGCACCCCGCTCCAACGGTTTGAGCAGTTCTTC
>NA|NA|TRBJ2-1|TRBV11-2
CASSLVLNGNEQFF
TGTGCCAGCAGTTTAGTTCTGAATGGGAATGAGCAGTTCTTC
>few|NA|TRBJ2-3|TRBV6-6
CASTNRDTDTQYF
TGTGCCAGCACCAACAGGGACACAGATACGCAGTATTTT
>few|TRBD2|TRBJ2-3|TRBV28
CASSFLAGGRDTQYF
TGTGCCAGCAGTTTTCTGGCGGGGGGGCGAGATACGCAGTATTTT
>few|NA|TRBJ2-3|TRBV5-1
CASSFRDASSTDTQYF
TGCGCCAGCAGCTTCCGGGACGCGAGTAGCACAGATACGCAGTATTTT
>NA|NA|TRBJ1-1|TRBV15
CATSRVMDTEAFF
TGTGCCACCAGCAGAGTTATGGACACTGAAGCTTTCTTT
>many|NA|TRBJ2-1|TRBV3-1
CASSQDLGARSF
TGTGCCAGCAGCCAAGATTTGGGGGCCCGGTCCTTC
>NA|NA|TRBJ2-3|TRBV28
CASSALWGRTGTDTQYF
TGTGCCAGCAGTGCCCTCTGGGGGAGGACTGGCACAGATACGCAGTATTTT
>NA|NA|TRBJ2-5|TRBV14
CASSPTNGGFDETQYF
TGTGCCAGCAGCCCAACGAATGGGGGTTTCGATGAGACCCAGTACTTC
>many|TRBD2|TRBJ2-7|TRBV5-1
CASSPRTSGQIYEQYF
TGCGCCAGCAGCCCCCGGACTAGCGGGCAAATCTACGAGCAGTACTTC
>NA|NA|TRBJ2-5|TRBV20-1
CSAPADQYF
TGCAGTGCCCCCGCTGACCAGTACTTC
>once|NA|TRBJ2-3|TRBV2
CASSGNRVGTQYF
TGTGCCAGCAGTGGAAACAGGGTCGGTACGCAGTATTTT
>NA|NA|TRBJ1-6|TRBV6-5
CASSYGEHNSPLHF
TGTGCCAGCAGTTACGGCGAACATAATTCACCCCTCCACTTT
>many|NA|TRBJ1-1|TRBV7-8
CASSPRGGPNTEAFF
TGTGCCAGCAGCCCCCGAGGGGGACCGAACACTGAAGCTTTCTTT
>NA|TRBD1|TRBJ2-1|TRBV27
CASSLYQGASYNEQFF
TGTGCCAGCAGTTTATATCAGGGGGCGTCCTACAATGAGCAGTTCTTC
>few|NA|TRBJ2-2|TRBV12-5
CASGSSTALRELFF
TGTGCTAGTGGTTCTTCGACTGCACTTAGGGAGCTGTTTTTT
>few|NA|TRBJ2-7|TRBV5-1
CASSNQGNSYEQYF
TGCGCCAGCAGCAATCAGGGAAACTCCTACGAGCAGTACTTC
>few|TRBD1|TRBJ2-3|TRBV29-1
CSVEVGTGSTDTQYF
TGCAGCGTTGAAGTAGGGACAGGGTCCACAGATACGCAGTATTTT
>NA|NA|TRBJ2-7|TRBV7-2
CASSLAVKSYEQYF
TGTGCCAGCAGCTTAGCAGTTAAATCCTACGAGCAGTACTTC